Detailed here is one T cell receptor beta chain. CDR3 length: 14 amino acids. Per germline, CDR1 DFQATT and CDR2 SNEGSKA (reference sequence). The data belong to a study of T cells expressing NK-cell markers. No DNA is given; TCRdb re-called the 5' RACE reads and lists each CDR3 protein once. This repertoire comprises about 260,000 distinct CDR3 sequences; its ten largest clones make up 4% to 5%. The J gene is TRBJ2-1, the V gene TRBV20-1. The sequenced material came from blood T cells: a sorted CD56 or NKG2C T cell subset, CD4+ or CD8+ T cells, or bulk PBMC T cells (not recorded which). This sequence was found in a woman between 18 and 70 years old in good health. The CDR3 loop is CSARDMRPGREQFF.